Here is one T cell receptor beta chain with its context. This entry comes from a study of T-cell reconstitution after alpha-beta-depleted transplantation in children. Unique molecular identifiers were built into the TCRbeta library. TCRdb used MiXCR to reprocess the PCR reads, holding one entry per CDR3 protein. The sample includes about 410,000 distinct CDR3 sequences, roughly 20% of them seen just once. The sequences come from PBMCs from the stem cell graft donor, collected from the stem cell graft. This clonotype originated in a human donor who donated a stem cell graft to a child with acute myeloid leukemia.

CDR3 region: CASSQGAMGQGADTQYF. As DNA, the CDR3 is TGCGCCAGCAGCCAAGGAGCAATGGGACAGGGGGCGGATACGCAGTATTTT. This chain uses TRBV4-1 with TRBJ2-3; TRBD1 matches at 12 bases. This CDR3 contains 17 residues. The germline V gene has CDR1 MGHRA and CDR2 YSYEKL. V lost 1 base and J lost 6; bases outside the gene matches: 8.